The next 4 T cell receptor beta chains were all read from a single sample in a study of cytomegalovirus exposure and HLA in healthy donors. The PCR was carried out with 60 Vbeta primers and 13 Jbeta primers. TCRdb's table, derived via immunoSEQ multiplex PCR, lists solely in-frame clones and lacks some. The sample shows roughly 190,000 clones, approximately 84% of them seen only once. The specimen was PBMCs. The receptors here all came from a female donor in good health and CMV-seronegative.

CDR3 region: CASSQDWDRGSLWNTGELFF. CDR3 coding DNA: TGCGCCAGCAGCCAAGACTGGGACAGGGGCTCATTATGGAACACCGGGGAGCTGTTTTTT. The chain carries TRBV4-1 and TRBJ2-2; 10 bases agree with TRBD1. CDR1 is MGHRA and CDR2 is YSYEKL in the germline V gene. J gave up 1 base and V 0 bases, and 11 bases lay outside the gene matches. This CDR3 spans 20 amino acids.

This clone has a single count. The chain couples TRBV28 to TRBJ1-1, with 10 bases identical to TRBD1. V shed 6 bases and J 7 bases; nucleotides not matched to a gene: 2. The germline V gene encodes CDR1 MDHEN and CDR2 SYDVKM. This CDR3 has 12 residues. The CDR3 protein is CASRGTGDEAFF. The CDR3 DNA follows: TGTGCCAGCAGGGGGACAGGGGATGAAGCTTTCTTT.

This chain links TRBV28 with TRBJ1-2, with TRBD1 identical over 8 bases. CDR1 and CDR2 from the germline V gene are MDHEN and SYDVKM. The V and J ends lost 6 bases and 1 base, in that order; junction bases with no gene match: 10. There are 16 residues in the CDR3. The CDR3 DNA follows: TGTGCCAGCAGCTTCCTCTCAGGGGGCGTTAACTATGGCTACACCTTC. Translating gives CASSFLSGGVNYGYTF.

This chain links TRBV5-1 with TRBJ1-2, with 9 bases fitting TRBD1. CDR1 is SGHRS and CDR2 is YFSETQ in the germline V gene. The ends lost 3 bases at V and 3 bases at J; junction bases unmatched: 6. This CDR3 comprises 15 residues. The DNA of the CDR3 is TGCGCCAGCAGCTCACAGGGGGCTTTCGACTATGGCTACACCTTC. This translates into CASSSQGAFDYGYTF.